This entry lists 19 T cell receptor beta chains sequenced from one sample in a study of blood T cell repertoires in COVID-19. Some clones are missing from TCRdb's copy, which holds only in-frame ones; the method was immunoSEQ multiplex PCR. The repertoire holds about 21,000 clones, with about 80% as singletons. What was sequenced was peripheral blood. Every receptor here comes from a human donor in a cohort sampled during active COVID-19.

This chain uses TRBV5-6 with TRBJ1-4; D not certain. The V end was cut by 2 bases, the J end by 8 bases, with 16 bases between. The CDR3 totals 15 residues. In germline, CDR1 is SGHDT, CDR2 YYEEEE. The CDR3 DNA follows: TGTGCCAGCAGCTTACAAACTTGGAGGAACGAAAAACTGTTTTTT. Protein product: CASSLQTWRNEKLFF.

About this clone: Germline is not matched at one junction end, which may reflect a read error. The chain couples TRBV5-1 to TRBJ2-1, with D maybe TRBD2 (6 bases). The CDR3 loop spans 16 amino acids. Germline V lookup: CDR1 SGHRS, CDR2 YFSETQ. The CDR3 DNA follows: TGCGCCAGCAACTTGAATGCGGGGAGCTCCTACAATGAGCAGTTCTTC. This codes for CASNLNAGSSYNEQFF.

This clone was seen once. CDR3 residues: CASSLVQGTYTQAFF. CDR3 sequence (DNA): TGCGCCAGCAGCTTGGTGCAGGGGACCTACACCCAAGCTTTCTTT. The genes are TRBV5-1 and TRBJ1-1; possibly TRBD1 for D (6 bases). CDR1 is SGHRS and CDR2 is YFSETQ in the germline V gene. V was clipped by 0 bases and J by 9 bases, with 18 bases between them. The CDR3 has 15 amino acids.

The rearrangement uses TRBV6-5 and TRBJ2-7; no firm D call. Trimming shortened V by 6 bases and J by 3 bases, and 12 bases separated the two germline ends. The CDR3 extends over 13 amino acids. Germline V gene data show CDR1 as MNHEY and CDR2 as SVGAGI. Here the CDR3 reads CASSRSRIYEQYF. The CDR3 nucleotides are TGTGCCAGCAGCCGCAGCAGGATCTACGAGCAGTACTTC.

This clone came up a few times. V is TRBV5-8 and J is TRBJ2-3; D not resolved. The germline V and J ends were trimmed by 3 bases and 2 bases, with 13 bases remaining between them. CDR1 is SGHTS, CDR2 YDEGEE, per germline. This CDR3 is 15 amino acids long. The CDR3 region is CASSSNSPYTDTQYF. The DNA for the CDR3 is TGTGCCAGCAGCTCAAACTCCCCATACACAGATACGCAGTATTTT.

This clone was detected only a few times. V is TRBV28 and J is TRBJ2-5, with TRBD2 matching over 10 bases. V was clipped by 3 bases and J by 0 bases; unmatched bases: 19. The CDR3 totals 21 residues. CDR1 is MDHEN and CDR2 is SYDVKM in the germline V gene. For the CDR3, the DNA is TGTGCCAGCAGTTTTGAATTCACTACCACCGGGACTAGCGTGTACCAAGAGACCCAGTACTTC. Protein product: CASSFEFTTTGTSVYQETQYF.

The chain employs TRBV7-2 and TRBJ2-7; possible D gene TRBD1, 5 bases. The CDR3 has 15 residues. Trimming stripped 5 bases from V and 3 bases from J, with 17 bases between. Germline lookup yields CDR1 SGHTA and CDR2 FQGNSA. CDR3 coding DNA: TGTGCCAGCAGCCCTCAGGGTGGGGCTATCTACGAGCAGTACTTC. It encodes CASSPQGGAIYEQYF.

The chain couples TRBV2 to TRBJ1-1; no clear D gene. Trimming stripped 8 bases from V and 1 base from J, with 8 bases between. The CDR3 is 12 residues long. From germline, CDR1 is SNHLY and CDR2 FYNNEI. CDR3 protein: CASAFRNTEAFF. DNA of the CDR3: TGTGCCAGCGCTTTTAGGAACACTGAAGCTTTCTTT.

This chain connects TRBV5-6 to TRBJ2-1; 8 bases match TRBD2. Germline CDR1 is SGHDT and CDR2 is YYEEEE. The V and J ends lost 4 bases and 0 bases, in that order; junction bases with no gene match: 9. This CDR3 has 17 amino acids. The CDR3 protein is CASSLLGAGGSYNEQFF. CDR3 DNA sequence: TGTGCCAGCAGCCTCCTGGGGGCGGGGGGCTCCTACAATGAGCAGTTCTTC.

This clone came up a few times. CDR3 region: CASGQGSAGNTIYF. The CDR3 DNA follows: TGTGCCAGCGGACAGGGAAGCGCTGGAAACACCATATATTTT. The chain links TRBV6-6 to TRBJ1-3; 8 positions agree with TRBD1. Per germline, CDR1 MNHNY and CDR2 SVGAGI (reference sequence). The CDR3 extends over 14 amino acids. V trimming: 8 bases; J trimming: 2 bases; junction bases outside the gene matches: 5.

The V gene is TRBV5-1, the J gene TRBJ1-1; D is unclear. V lost 3 bases and J lost 0, with 12 bases in between. Germline V gene data show CDR1 as SGHRS and CDR2 as YFSETQ. This CDR3 contains 15 residues. CDR3: CASSWAPELNTEAFF. CDR3 sequence (DNA): TGCGCCAGCAGCTGGGCTCCTGAACTGAACACTGAAGCTTTCTTT.

This clone was seen only a few times. The chain has TRBV27 and TRBJ2-5; 7 bases match TRBD1. From germline, CDR1 is MNHEY and CDR2 SMNVEV (reference sequence). V was pared by 4 bases and J by 7 bases, with 6 bases of the junction left unmatched. This CDR3 comprises 13 residues. DNA of the CDR3: TGTGCCAGCAGTTACGACAGGGTCGTGACCCAGTACTTC. As protein: CASSYDRVVTQYF.

The CDR3 is CASRRTLWTYEQYF. CDR3 nucleotide sequence: TGTGCCAGCCGCAGGACTTTGTGGACCTACGAGCAGTACTTC. The rearrangement joins TRBV2 to TRBJ2-7, with D perhaps matching TRBD2 (5 bases). Germline CDR1 SNHLY, CDR2 FYNNEI. The CDR3 has 14 residues. V shed 8 bases and J shed 2 bases, with 16 bases lying between them.

This chain uses TRBV6-5 with TRBJ2-3, with 12 bases that match TRBD2. Germline V gene data show CDR1 as MNHEY and CDR2 as SVGAGI. The CDR3 covers 14 residues. V shed 7 bases, J shed 9 bases, and the junction held 8 bases outside the gene matches. The CDR3 sequence: CASNLRLAGDTQYF. The CDR3 coding sequence is TGTGCCAGCAACCTACGACTAGCGGGGGACACGCAGTATTTT.

This rearrangement joins TRBV5-8 to TRBJ1-5; D unresolved. V lost 4 bases and J lost 11, with 16 bases in between. CDR3 length equals 13 residues. Germline values: CDR1 SGHTS, CDR2 YDEGEE. The CDR3 protein is CASSLRRIMAQHF. The CDR3 coding sequence is TGTGCCAGCAGCCTGAGAAGAATAATGGCCCAGCATTTT.

The genes are TRBV3-1 (or the pseudogene TRBV3-2) and TRBJ1-5; possible D gene TRBD1, 6 bases. Trimming shortened V by 4 bases and J by 4 bases, and 14 bases separated the two germline ends. The CDR3 sequence is 15 residues long. Per germline, CDR1 LGHDT and CDR2 YNNKEL (reference sequence). The CDR3 region has the DNA TGTGCCAGCAGCCGAGCTGGACAGCAGAATCAGCCCCAGCATTTT. It encodes CASSRAGQQNQPQHF.

This chain uses TRBV5-1 with TRBJ2-1; 11 positions match TRBD2. This CDR3 has 17 residues. Trimming took 4 bases from V and 4 from J; bases not matched to a gene: 10. Germline lookup yields CDR1 SGHRS and CDR2 YFSETQ. The CDR3 nucleotides read TGCGCCAGCAGCGTACAGCCCGGGACTAGCGGATACAATGAGCAGTTCTTC. It is translated as CASSVQPGTSGYNEQFF. The variable domain in full, with the rest retrieved from reference TRBV5-1 and TRBJ2-1, is KAGVTQTPRYLIKTRGQQVTLSCSPISGHRSVSWYQQTPGQGLQFLFEYFSETQRNKGNFPGRFSGRQFSNSRSEMNVSTLELGDSALYLCASSVQPGTSGYNEQFFGPGTRLTVL.

V and J are TRBV18 and TRBJ2-3; TRBD2 might be the D (5 bases). The CDR3 length is 16 residues. Germline V gene sequence: CDR1 KGHSH, CDR2 LQKENI. V was trimmed by 6 bases and J by 5 bases, leaving 21 bases between them. The CDR3 DNA reads as TGTGCCAGCTCGGGAGACTTCACCAAAGGAGGAGATACGCAGTATTTT. As protein: CASSGDFTKGGDTQYF.

The chain couples TRBV29-1 to TRBJ2-1; D not certain. The CDR3 consists of 11 residues. Trimming took 6 bases from V and 15 from J, leaving 18 bases between them. Germline V lookup: CDR1 SQVTM, CDR2 ANQGSEA. The CDR3 DNA follows: TGCAGCGTCCTTACTTCTTCTTTTTTGTTCTTC. It is translated as CSVLTSSFLFF.